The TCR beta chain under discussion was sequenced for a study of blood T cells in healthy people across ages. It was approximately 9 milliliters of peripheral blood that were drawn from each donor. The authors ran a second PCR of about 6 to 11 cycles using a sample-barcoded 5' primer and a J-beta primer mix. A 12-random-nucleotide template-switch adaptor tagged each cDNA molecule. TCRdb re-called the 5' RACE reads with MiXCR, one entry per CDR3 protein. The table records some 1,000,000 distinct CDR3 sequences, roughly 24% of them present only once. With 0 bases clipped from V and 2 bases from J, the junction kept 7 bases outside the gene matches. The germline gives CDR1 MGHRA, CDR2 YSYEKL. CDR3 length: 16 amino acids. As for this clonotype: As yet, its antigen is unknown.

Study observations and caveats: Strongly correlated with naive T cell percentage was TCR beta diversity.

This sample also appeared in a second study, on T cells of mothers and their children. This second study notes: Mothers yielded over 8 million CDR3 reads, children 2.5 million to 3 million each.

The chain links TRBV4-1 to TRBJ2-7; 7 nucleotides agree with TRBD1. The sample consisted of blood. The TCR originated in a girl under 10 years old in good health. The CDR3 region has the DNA TGCGCCAGCAGCCAAGATGGGGCACAGGGGACCTACGAGCAGTACTTC. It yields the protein CASSQDGAQGTYEQYF.